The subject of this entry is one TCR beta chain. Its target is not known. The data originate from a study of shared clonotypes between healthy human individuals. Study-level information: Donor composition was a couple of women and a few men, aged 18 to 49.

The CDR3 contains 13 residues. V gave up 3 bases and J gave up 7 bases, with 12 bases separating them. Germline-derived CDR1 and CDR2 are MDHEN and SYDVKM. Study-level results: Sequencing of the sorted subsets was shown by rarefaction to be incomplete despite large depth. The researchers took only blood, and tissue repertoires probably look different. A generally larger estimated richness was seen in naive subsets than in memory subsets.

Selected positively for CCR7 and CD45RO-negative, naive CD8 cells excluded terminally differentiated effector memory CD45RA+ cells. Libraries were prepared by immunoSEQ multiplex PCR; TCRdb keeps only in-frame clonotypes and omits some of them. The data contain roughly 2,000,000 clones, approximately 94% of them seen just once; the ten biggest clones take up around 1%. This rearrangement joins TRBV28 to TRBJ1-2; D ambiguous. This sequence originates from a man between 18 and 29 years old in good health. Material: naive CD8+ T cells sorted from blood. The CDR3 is CASSFSPSSGYTF. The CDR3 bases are TGTGCCAGCAGTTTTTCCCCATCTTCTGGCTACACCTTC.